The clone carrying this TCR beta chain was seen only a few times. Its antigen is as yet unknown. CMV status came from CD4+ T cell IFNgamma after overnight CMV lysate stimulation of fresh PBMCs. The beta constant-region primer was an equimolar mix of two oligonucleotides covering TRBC1 and TRBC2. MiXCR, applied by TCRdb to the UMI-ligation and nested PCR reads, yields one record per CDR3 protein. Among tens of thousands of distinct CDR3 sequences listed, about an eighth were seen once. The germline V gene has CDR1 KGHDR and CDR2 SFDVKD. The CDR3 length is 16 residues. The V end lost 4 bases, the J end lost 7 bases, and 21 bases lay between the germline ends. The data are from a study of naive and memory T cell subsets. The study, taken as a whole, reports: Each distinct alpha or beta sequence counts as one clonotype. The power law exponent of TCR abundance differed between naive and memory cells.

Sequencing input: central memory CD4+ T cells from blood. The rearrangement joins TRBV24-1 to TRBJ1-2; the D gene is possibly TRBD1 (5 bases). The TCR originated in a human donor in good health. The CDR3 here is CATSDPSRGGVRGYTF. DNA of the CDR3: TGTGCCACCAGTGACCCCTCACGGGGAGGGGTTCGTGGCTACACCTTC.